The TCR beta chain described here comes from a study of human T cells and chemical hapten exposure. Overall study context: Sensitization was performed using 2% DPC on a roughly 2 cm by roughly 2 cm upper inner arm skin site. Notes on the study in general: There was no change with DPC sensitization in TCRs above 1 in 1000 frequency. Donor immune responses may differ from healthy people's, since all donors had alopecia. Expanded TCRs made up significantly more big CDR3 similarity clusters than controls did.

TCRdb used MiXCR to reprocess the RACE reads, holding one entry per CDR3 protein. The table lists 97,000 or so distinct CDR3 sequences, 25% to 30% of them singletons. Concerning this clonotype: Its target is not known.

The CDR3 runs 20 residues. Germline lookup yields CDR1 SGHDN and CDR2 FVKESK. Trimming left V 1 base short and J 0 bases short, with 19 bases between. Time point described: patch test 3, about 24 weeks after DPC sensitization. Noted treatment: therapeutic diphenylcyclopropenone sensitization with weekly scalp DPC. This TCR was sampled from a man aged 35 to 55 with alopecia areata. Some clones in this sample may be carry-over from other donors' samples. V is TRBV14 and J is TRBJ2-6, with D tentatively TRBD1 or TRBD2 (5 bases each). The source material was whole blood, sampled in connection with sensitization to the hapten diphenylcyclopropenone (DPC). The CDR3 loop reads CASSQVERGWINSGANVLTF. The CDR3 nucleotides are TGTGCCAGCAGCCAAGTGGAGAGGGGCTGGATTAACTCTGGGGCCAACGTCCTGACTTTC.